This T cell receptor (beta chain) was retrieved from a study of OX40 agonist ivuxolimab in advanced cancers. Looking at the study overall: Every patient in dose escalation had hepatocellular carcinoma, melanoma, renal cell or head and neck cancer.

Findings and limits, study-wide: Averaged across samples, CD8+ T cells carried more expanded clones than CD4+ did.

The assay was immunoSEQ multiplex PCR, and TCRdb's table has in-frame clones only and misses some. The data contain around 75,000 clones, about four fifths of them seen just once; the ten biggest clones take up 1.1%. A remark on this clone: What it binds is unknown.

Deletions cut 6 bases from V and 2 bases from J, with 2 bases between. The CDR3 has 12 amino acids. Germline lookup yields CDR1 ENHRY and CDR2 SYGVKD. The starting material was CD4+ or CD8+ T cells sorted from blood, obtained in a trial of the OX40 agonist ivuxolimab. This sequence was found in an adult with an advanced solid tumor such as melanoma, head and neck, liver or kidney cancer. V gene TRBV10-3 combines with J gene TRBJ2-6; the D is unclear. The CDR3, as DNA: TGTGCCATCAGCCCTGGGGCCAACGTCCTGACTTTC. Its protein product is CAISPGANVLTF.